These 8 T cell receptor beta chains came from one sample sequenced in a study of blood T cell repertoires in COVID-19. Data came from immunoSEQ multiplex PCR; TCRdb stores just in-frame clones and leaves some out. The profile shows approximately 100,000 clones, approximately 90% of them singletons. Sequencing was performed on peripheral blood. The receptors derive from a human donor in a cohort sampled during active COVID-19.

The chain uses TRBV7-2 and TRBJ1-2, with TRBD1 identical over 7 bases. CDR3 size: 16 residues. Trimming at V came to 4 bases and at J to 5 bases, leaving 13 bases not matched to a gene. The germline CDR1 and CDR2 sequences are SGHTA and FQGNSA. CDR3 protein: CASSYLGQRYQYGYTF. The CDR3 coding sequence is TGTGCCAGCAGCTACCTGGGACAGAGATACCAGTATGGCTACACCTTC.

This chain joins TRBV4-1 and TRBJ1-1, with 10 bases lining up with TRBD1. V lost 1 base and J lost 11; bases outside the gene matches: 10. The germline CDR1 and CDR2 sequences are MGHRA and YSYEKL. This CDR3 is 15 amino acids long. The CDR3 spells CASSQGYRDRGRAFF. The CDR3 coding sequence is TGCGCCAGCAGCCAAGGCTACCGGGACAGGGGAAGGGCTTTCTTT.

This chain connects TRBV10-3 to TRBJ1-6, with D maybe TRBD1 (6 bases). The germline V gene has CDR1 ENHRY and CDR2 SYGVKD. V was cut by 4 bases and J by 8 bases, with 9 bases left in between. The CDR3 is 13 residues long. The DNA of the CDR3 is TGTGCCATCAGTGGGGGGCGGGATTCACCCCTCCACTTT. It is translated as CAISGGRDSPLHF.

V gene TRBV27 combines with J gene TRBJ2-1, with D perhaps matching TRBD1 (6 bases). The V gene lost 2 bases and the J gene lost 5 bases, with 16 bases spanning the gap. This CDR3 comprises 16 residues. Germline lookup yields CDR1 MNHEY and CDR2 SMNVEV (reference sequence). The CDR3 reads CASSLLRGIPNNEQFF. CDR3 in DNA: TGTGCCAGCAGTTTACTTAGGGGGATACCAAACAATGAGCAGTTCTTC.

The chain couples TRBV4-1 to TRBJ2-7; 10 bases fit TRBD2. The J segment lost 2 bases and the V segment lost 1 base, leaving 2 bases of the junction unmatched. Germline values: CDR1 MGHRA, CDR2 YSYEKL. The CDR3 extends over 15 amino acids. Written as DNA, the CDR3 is TGCGCCAGCAGCCAAGGCCTAGCGGGAGCCTACGAGCAGTACTTC. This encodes CASSQGLAGAYEQYF.

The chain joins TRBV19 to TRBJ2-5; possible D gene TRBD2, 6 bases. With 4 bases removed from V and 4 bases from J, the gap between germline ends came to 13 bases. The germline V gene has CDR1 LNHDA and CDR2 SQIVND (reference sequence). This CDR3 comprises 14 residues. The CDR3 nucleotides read TGTGCCAGTAGTACGGCAGGGCGGGGAGAGACCCAGTACTTC. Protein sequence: CASSTAGRGETQYF.

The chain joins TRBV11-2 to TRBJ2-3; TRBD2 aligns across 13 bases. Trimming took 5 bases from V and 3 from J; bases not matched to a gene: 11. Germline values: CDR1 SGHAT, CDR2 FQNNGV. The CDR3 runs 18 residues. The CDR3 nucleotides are TGTGCCAGCAGCGTAACTAGCGGGGGGGGCCAGGGGACAGATACGCAGTATTTT. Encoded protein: CASSVTSGGGQGTDTQYF.

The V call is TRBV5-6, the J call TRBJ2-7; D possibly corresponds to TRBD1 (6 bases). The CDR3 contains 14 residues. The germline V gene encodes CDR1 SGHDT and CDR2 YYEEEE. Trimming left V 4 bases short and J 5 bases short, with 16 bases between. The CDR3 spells CASSRPRGLDEQYF. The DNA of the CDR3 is TGTGCCAGCAGCCGCCCCAGGGGCCTAGACGAGCAGTACTTC. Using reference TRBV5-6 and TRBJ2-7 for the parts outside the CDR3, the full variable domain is DAGVTQSPTHLIKTRGQQVTLRCSPKSGHDTVSWYQQALGQGPQFIFQYYEEEERQRGNFPDRFSGHQFPNYSSELNVNALLLGDSALYLCASSRPRGLDEQYFGPGTRLTVT.